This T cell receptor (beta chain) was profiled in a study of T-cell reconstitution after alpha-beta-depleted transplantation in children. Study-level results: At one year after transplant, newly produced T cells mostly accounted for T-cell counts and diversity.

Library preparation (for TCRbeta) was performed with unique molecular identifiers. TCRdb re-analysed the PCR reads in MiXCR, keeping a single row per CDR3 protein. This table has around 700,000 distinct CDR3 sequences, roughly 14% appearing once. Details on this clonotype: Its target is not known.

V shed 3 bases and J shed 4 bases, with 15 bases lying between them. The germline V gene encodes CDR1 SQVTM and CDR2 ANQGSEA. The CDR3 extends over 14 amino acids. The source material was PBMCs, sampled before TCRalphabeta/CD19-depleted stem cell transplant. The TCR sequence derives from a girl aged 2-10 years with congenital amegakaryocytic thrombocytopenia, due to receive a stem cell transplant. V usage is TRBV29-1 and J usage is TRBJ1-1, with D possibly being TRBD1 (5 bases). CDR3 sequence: CSVDGRGEGTEAFF. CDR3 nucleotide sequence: TGCAGCGTTGACGGGCGGGGCGAGGGCACTGAAGCTTTCTTT.